A single sample is the source of the 30 T cell receptor beta chains below, sequenced in a study of OX40 agonist ivuxolimab in advanced cancers. Receptor libraries were prepared by the immunoSEQ multiplex PCR assay. TCRdb took over this immuneACCESS table, retaining in-frame rearrangements with V and J assigned. Such tables are incomplete; in checked studies, under half of the missing clones stem from an unresolved V gene, and the remainder is unexplained. This sample has 60,000 or so clones in its table, and around 93% of those were observed once. The top ten hold approximately 19% of the sample. This material consisted of CD4+ or CD8+ T cells sorted from blood, taken in a trial of the OX40 agonist ivuxolimab. These receptors were taken from an adult with an advanced solid tumor such as melanoma, head and neck, liver or kidney cancer.

The V and J genes are TRBV7-8 and TRBJ1-5, with D unresolved. CDR1 and CDR2 (germline): SGHVS, FQNEAQ. The ends were cut back, 1 base at V and 6 bases at J, with 7 bases in the middle. The CDR3 has 13 amino acids. CDR3 DNA: TGTGCCAGCAGCTTAGGGGTTACTCAGCCCCAGCATTTT. Translated: CASSLGVTQPQHF.

The V call is TRBV5-1, the J call TRBJ2-7, with D perhaps TRBD1 (6 bases). CDR3 length: 13 amino acids. CDR1 SGHRS and CDR2 YFSETQ come from the germline V gene. Deletions cut 4 bases from V and 4 bases from J, with 12 bases between. The CDR3 DNA reads TGCGCCAGCAGCGATGGACAGATTTACGAGCAGTACTTC. This encodes CASSDGQIYEQYF.

This rearrangement joins TRBV7-9 to TRBJ2-3; 8 bases are shared with TRBD1. Germline trimming cut 5 bases from V and 6 bases from J; bases unmatched to any gene: 7. The CDR3 length is 14 residues. Germline V gene data show CDR1 as SEHNR and CDR2 as FQNEAQ (reference sequence). CDR3 amino acids: CASSRAGGLDTQYF. DNA for the CDR3: TGTGCCAGCAGCCGGGCAGGGGGCCTCGATACGCAGTATTTT.

J is TRBJ2-3 and V is TRBV5-6, with D tentatively TRBD1 or TRBD2 (5 bases each). Germline V CDR1 and CDR2: SGHDT, YYEEEE. The CDR3 loop spans 14 amino acids. V gave up 2 bases and J gave up 2 bases, with 9 bases separating them. Written as DNA, the CDR3 is TGTGCCAGCAGCTTTGCAGGGACCACAGATACGCAGTATTTT. The encoded protein is CASSFAGTTDTQYF.

This chain connects TRBV9 to TRBJ2-7; D ambiguous. The V gene lost 0 bases and the J gene lost 3 bases, with 7 bases spanning the gap. The CDR3 covers 13 residues. Germline V CDR1 and CDR2: SGDLS, YYNGEE. As DNA, the CDR3 is TGTGCCAGCAGCGTAGTACCAGGCTACGAGCAGTACTTC. Residues: CASSVVPGYEQYF.

This clone appeared once. The chain joins TRBV7-2 to TRBJ2-7; 10 bases align to TRBD1. The CDR3 spans 16 residues. The germline CDR1 and CDR2 sequences are SGHTA and FQGNSA. Germline trimming cut 1 base from V and 3 bases from J; bases unmatched to any gene: 6. The CDR3 loop reads CASSLVGQGVNYEQYF. The CDR3 DNA sequence: TGTGCCAGCAGCTTAGTAGGACAGGGGGTTAACTACGAGCAGTACTTC.

V usage is TRBV13 and J usage is TRBJ2-7; D unresolved. With 2 bases removed from V and 7 bases from J, the gap between germline ends came to 18 bases. The germline gives CDR1 PRHDT, CDR2 FYEKMQ (reference sequence). The CDR3 consists of 15 residues. CDR3 sequence (DNA): TGTGCCAGCAGCTTACAAGCTAGACCCCAAGGGGAGCAGTACTTC. Its protein product is CASSLQARPQGEQYF.

This clone was found once. The chain uses TRBV7-9 and TRBJ1-2; D ambiguous. V lost 5 bases and J lost 0, with 13 bases in between. CDR1 is SEHNR and CDR2 is FQNEAQ in the germline V gene (reference sequence). This CDR3 comprises 15 residues. The CDR3 loop is CASSPGEPTNYGYTF. The CDR3 nucleotides are TGTGCCAGCAGCCCCGGAGAACCGACTAACTATGGCTACACCTTC.

This sequence joins TRBV9 and TRBJ2-1; 8 bases are a match to TRBD2. CDR1 and CDR2 (germline): SGDLS, YYNGEE. Unmatched junction bases numbered 9, after V lost 0 bases and J lost 10 bases. The CDR3 is 15 residues long. DNA of the CDR3: TGTGCCAGCAGCGTAGCGACGGGGCGGGGGGACGAGCAGTTCTTC. It encodes CASSVATGRGDEQFF.

This chain links TRBV5-3 with TRBJ2-1, with 7 nucleotides matching TRBD1. TRBV5-3 counts as an open reading frame of uncertain function. CDR3 length: 15 amino acids. V was clipped by 1 base and J by 8 bases; unmatched bases: 9. CDR3 coding DNA: TGTGCCAGAAGCTTGAAACTCAACCAGGGGGATGAGCAGTTCTTC. This translates into CARSLKLNQGDEQFF.

The gene calls are TRBV19 and TRBJ2-7; D possibly corresponds to TRBD2 (6 bases). CDR1 and CDR2 from the germline V gene are LNHDA and SQIVND (reference sequence). Trimming removed 5 bases at V and 1 base at J, with 9 bases between. The CDR3 is 13 residues long. Written as DNA, the CDR3 is TGTGCCAGTAGTCGCGGGGTTTCCTACGAGCAGTACTTC. This sequence encodes CASSRGVSYEQYF.

The gene calls are TRBV28 and TRBJ1-1; no clear D gene. The CDR3 is 13 residues long. Between the trimmed V and J ends, which lost 5 bases and 1 base, there was a span of 8 bases. The germline CDR1 and CDR2 sequences are MDHEN and SYDVKM. CDR3: CASSPRSNTEAFF. The CDR3 nucleotides are TGTGCCAGCAGTCCGAGGTCGAACACTGAAGCTTTCTTT. The full variable domain, completed using reference TRBV28 and TRBJ1-1, is DVKVTQSSRYLVKRTGEKVFLECVQDMDHENMFWYRQDPGLGLRLIYFSYDVKMKEKGDIPEGYSVSREKKERFSLILESASTNQTSMYLCASSPRSNTEAFFGQGTRLTVV.

The chain recombines TRBV28 with TRBJ2-3; tentatively, D is TRBD2 (6 bases). This CDR3 is built from 16 residues. With 6 bases removed from V and 6 bases from J, the gap between germline ends came to 22 bases. Germline lookup yields CDR1 MDHEN and CDR2 SYDVKM. As DNA, the CDR3 is TGTGCCAGCAGCCGAGACCTTAACACGGGGGACGATACGCAGTATTTT. Translating it yields CASSRDLNTGDDTQYF.

The rearrangement joins TRBV27 to TRBJ2-5; D gene unclear. The J call is uncertain, as TRBJ2-7 better fits the DNA end. CDR1 is MNHEY and CDR2 is SMNVEV in the germline V gene (reference sequence). This CDR3 has 12 amino acids. Here the CDR3 DNA reads TGTGCCAGCAGTGTGCCTGCTGGCGAGCAGTACTTC. As protein: CASSVPAGEQYF.

The table lists this clone with a count of one. The same CDR3 is also encoded by other DNA sequences in this sample. The genes are TRBV29-1 and TRBJ2-5; D unclear. The CDR3 is 14 residues long. Germline assignment: CDR1 SQVTM and CDR2 ANQGSEA. V lost 1 base and J lost 4, with 13 bases in between. The DNA of the CDR3 is TGCAGCGTTGAAGTGTCCATCGTCGGAGAGACCCAGTACTTC. Residues: CSVEVSIVGETQYF.

This chain joins TRBV7-8 and TRBJ2-1, with 13 positions matching TRBD2. Germline CDR1 and CDR2: SGHVS and FQNEAQ. The CDR3 is 15 amino acids. The J segment lost 8 bases and the V segment lost 1 base, leaving 2 bases of the junction unmatched. CDR3 sequence: CASSLGLAGGDEQFF. As DNA, the CDR3 is TGTGCCAGCAGCTTAGGACTAGCGGGAGGCGATGAGCAGTTCTTC.

V usage is TRBV6-5 and J usage is TRBJ2-7; D gene ambiguous. V lost 2 bases, J lost 0 bases, and 14 bases lay in between. The CDR3 consists of 16 residues. The V gene's germline CDR1 is MNHEY and CDR2 SVGAGI. CDR3 DNA: TGTGCCAGCAGTTACCCTAATATTCTAGACTCCTACGAGCAGTACTTC. Amino acids: CASSYPNILDSYEQYF.

The chain joins TRBV5-4 to TRBJ2-7; no clear D gene. CDR3 length: 13 amino acids. Germline CDR1 SGHNT, CDR2 YYREEE (reference sequence). Trimming left V 2 bases short and J 0 bases short, with 6 bases between. The CDR3 here is CASSLSPSYEQYF. The CDR3 region has the DNA TGTGCCAGCAGCTTAAGCCCCTCCTACGAGCAGTACTTC.

This rearrangement joins TRBV7-9 to TRBJ2-7, with a weak D call TRBD1 (6 bases). Germline lookup yields CDR1 SEHNR and CDR2 FQNEAQ (reference sequence). The CDR3 covers 13 residues. V was trimmed by 6 bases and J by 4 bases, leaving 13 bases between them. CDR3 in DNA: TGTGCCAGCAGTTGGGAACAGGGATACGAGCAGTACTTC. It is translated as CASSWEQGYEQYF.

The chain joins TRBV9 to TRBJ2-6, with D perhaps TRBD2 (6 bases). Trimming took 1 base from V and 0 from J, leaving 11 bases between them. Germline V gene sequence: CDR1 SGDLS, CDR2 YYNGEE. The CDR3 extends over 17 amino acids. The CDR3 region has the DNA TGTGCCAGCAGCGTATATGCGGGGCCCTCTGGGGCCAACGTCCTGACTTTC. Protein product: CASSVYAGPSGANVLTF.

The chain links TRBV6-5 to TRBJ2-7; 11 bases match TRBD1. The junction had 4 bases not matched to a gene; V was cut back by 6 bases and J by 3 bases. In germline, CDR1 is MNHEY, CDR2 SVGAGI. The CDR3 is 14 residues long. DNA for the CDR3: TGTGCCAGCAGGGACAGGGGGCTCATCTACGAGCAGTACTTC. Protein product: CASRDRGLIYEQYF.

The J gene is TRBJ2-7, the V gene TRBV27, with D perhaps matching TRBD1 (6 bases). In germline, CDR1 is MNHEY, CDR2 SMNVEV (reference sequence). The CDR3 has 14 amino acids. V lost 4 bases to trimming and J lost 0 bases, with 10 bases between them. The CDR3 region is CASSYGTNSYEQYF. The CDR3 DNA reads TGTGCCAGCAGTTACGGGACAAACTCCTACGAGCAGTACTTC.

V gene TRBV15 combines with J gene TRBJ2-5; 14 bases line up with TRBD2. Near its end, the DNA agrees better with TRBJ2-7, so the J call may be wrong. Germline CDR1 reads LNHNV; CDR2 reads YYDKDF (reference sequence). This CDR3 is 16 amino acids long. The CDR3 coding sequence is TGTGCCACCAGCAGAGAACGACTAGCGGGAGGGAACGAGCAGTACTTC. Protein sequence: CATSRERLAGGNEQYF.

Written as DNA, the CDR3 is TGTGCCAGCAGCCCCCTAGCGGGAGGGAATGAGCAGTTCTTC. It is translated as CASSPLAGGNEQFF. The chain carries TRBV6-5 and TRBJ2-1; TRBD2 matches 12 bases. Looked up from germline, CDR1 is MNHEY and CDR2 is SVGAGI. With V trimmed by 6 bases and J by 7 bases, 4 bases remained unmatched. The CDR3 is made up of 14 amino acids.

V and J are TRBV7-9 and TRBJ1-4; no reliable D call. Trimming removed 2 bases from V and 8 bases from J, with 12 bases in between. CDR1 SEHNR and CDR2 FQNEAQ come from the germline V gene (reference sequence). The CDR3 extends over 14 amino acids. CDR3 sequence: CASSLPFPEEKLFF. As DNA, the CDR3 is TGTGCCAGCAGCTTACCTTTCCCGGAAGAAAAACTGTTTTTT. Using reference TRBV7-9 and TRBJ1-4 for the parts outside the CDR3, the full variable domain is DTGVSQNPRHKITKRGQNVTFRCDPISEHNRLYWYRQTLGQGPEFLTYFQNEAQLEKSRLLSDRFSAERPKGSFSTLEIQRTEQGDSAMYLCASSLPFPEEKLFFGSGTQLSVL.

The gene calls are TRBV29-1 and TRBJ1-1, with 11 bases matching TRBD1. Trimming removed 0 bases from V and 6 bases from J; junction bases left unmatched: 6. The CDR3 covers 15 residues. The V gene's germline CDR1 is SQVTM and CDR2 ANQGSEA. The CDR3 nucleotides read TGCAGCGTTGAAGAATGGGACAGGGGGAGGTCTGAAGCTTTCTTT. Its translation is CSVEEWDRGRSEAFF.

The gene calls are TRBV27 and TRBJ2-7; 9 bases match TRBD1. With V trimmed by 5 bases and J by 3 bases, 5 bases remained unmatched. The V gene's germline CDR1 is MNHEY and CDR2 SMNVEV (reference sequence). This CDR3 spans 14 amino acids. The CDR3 protein is CASSTGTGIYEQYF. CDR3 in DNA: TGTGCCAGCAGTACCGGGACAGGGATCTACGAGCAGTACTTC.

This clone was seen only once. V is TRBV19 and J is TRBJ2-7, with a tentative D call TRBD2 (5 bases). CDR1 LNHDA and CDR2 SQIVND come from the germline V gene (reference sequence). This CDR3 spans 15 amino acids. V was pared by 5 bases and J by 3 bases, with 17 bases between. Here the CDR3 DNA reads TGTGCCAGTAGTTCGGACTGGAGGATTGGCTACGAGCAGTACTTC. Encoded protein: CASSSDWRIGYEQYF.

The chain joins TRBV18 to TRBJ1-1, with 8 bases that match TRBD1. Germline V gene sequence: CDR1 KGHSH, CDR2 LQKENI. Losses at the gene ends were 3 bases for V and 0 bases for J; bases not matched to a gene: 9. The CDR3 covers 17 residues. CDR3 DNA sequence: TGTGCCAGCTCACCTGGGACAGGTTTACTTATGAACACTGAAGCTTTCTTT. Residues: CASSPGTGLLMNTEAFF.

This clone was seen once. The chain is built from TRBV9 and TRBJ2-1, with 8 positions matching TRBD2. With V trimmed by 4 bases and J by 2 bases, 8 bases remained unmatched. The length of the CDR3 is 16 residues. CDR1 is SGDLS and CDR2 is YYNGEE in the germline V gene. The CDR3 reads CASSISGSRAYNEQFF. CDR3 coding DNA: TGTGCCAGCAGCATAAGCGGGAGTCGGGCCTACAATGAGCAGTTCTTC.